This record concerns one TCR beta chain sequence. The data were obtained in a study of blood T cell repertoires in COVID-19. About the study: Acute and convalescent COVID-19 samples came from the United States, Italy and Spain.

The age range of participants was 18 to 89 years, with residence in about 25 US areas. Cohort placement rested on clinical history that participants reported themselves. Germline V CDR1 and CDR2: SGHVS, FNYEAQ. V trimming: 4 bases; J trimming: 4 bases; junction bases outside the gene matches: 9. This CDR3 has 15 amino acids. Method: immunoSEQ multiplex PCR; TCRdb's copy keeps in-frame clones and lacks some. The data contain a few hundred thousand clones, approximately 90% of them singletons. Sequenced: PBMCs or T cells enriched from blood (not recorded which). The clonotype originates from a woman aged 45-60 years who had recovered from COVID-19. The chain joins TRBV7-6 to TRBJ2-5; the match to TRBD2 covers 7 bases. The CDR3 DNA sequence: TGTGCCAGCAGCTCACAAACGGGGGGTCTAGAGACCCAGTACTTC. Its protein is CASSSQTGGLETQYF.